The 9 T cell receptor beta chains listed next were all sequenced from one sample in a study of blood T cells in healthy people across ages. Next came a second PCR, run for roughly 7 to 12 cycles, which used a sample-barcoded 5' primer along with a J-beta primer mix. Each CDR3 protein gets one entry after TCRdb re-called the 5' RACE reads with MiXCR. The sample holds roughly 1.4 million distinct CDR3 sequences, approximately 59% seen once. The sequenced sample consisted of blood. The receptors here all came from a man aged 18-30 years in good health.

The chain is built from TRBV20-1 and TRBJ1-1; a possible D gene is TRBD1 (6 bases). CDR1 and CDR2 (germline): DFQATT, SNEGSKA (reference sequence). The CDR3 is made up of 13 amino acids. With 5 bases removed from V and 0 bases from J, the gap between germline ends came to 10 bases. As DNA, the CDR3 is TGCAGTGCTTTGGGACACATGAACACTGAAGCTTTCTTT. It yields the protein CSALGHMNTEAFF.

CDR3 region: CSVESRTGVYNEQYF. In DNA form, the CDR3 reads TGCAGCGTTGAATCCAGGACAGGGGTTTACAATGAGCAGTACTTC. The chain is built from TRBV29-1 and TRBJ2-1, with TRBD1 identical over 9 bases. The J call is in doubt because the DNA end fits TRBJ2-7 better. There are 15 residues in the CDR3. Germline CDR1 reads SQVTM; CDR2 reads ANQGSEA.

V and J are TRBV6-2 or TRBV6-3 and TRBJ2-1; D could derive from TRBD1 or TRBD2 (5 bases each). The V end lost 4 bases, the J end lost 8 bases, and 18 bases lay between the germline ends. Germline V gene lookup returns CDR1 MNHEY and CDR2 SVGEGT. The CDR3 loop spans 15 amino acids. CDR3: CASSSAGWGIDEQFF. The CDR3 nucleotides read TGTGCCAGCAGTTCCGCCGGGTGGGGGATCGATGAGCAGTTCTTC.

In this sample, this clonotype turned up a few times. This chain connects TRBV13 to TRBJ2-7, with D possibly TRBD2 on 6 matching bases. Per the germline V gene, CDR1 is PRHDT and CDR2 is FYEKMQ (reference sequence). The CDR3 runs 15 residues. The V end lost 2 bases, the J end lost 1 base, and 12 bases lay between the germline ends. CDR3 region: CASSLLLANSYEQYF. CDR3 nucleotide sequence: TGTGCCAGCAGCTTATTACTAGCTAATTCCTACGAGCAGTACTTC.

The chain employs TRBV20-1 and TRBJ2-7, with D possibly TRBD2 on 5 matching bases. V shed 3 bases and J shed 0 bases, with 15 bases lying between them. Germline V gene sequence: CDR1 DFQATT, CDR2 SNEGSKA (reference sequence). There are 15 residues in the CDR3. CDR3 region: CSASFQRQFSYEQYF. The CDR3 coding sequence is TGCAGTGCTAGTTTCCAGCGGCAATTCTCCTACGAGCAGTACTTC.

In DNA, the CDR3 is TGCAGTGGTACACCCCCGGGACAGGGGGGCAATCCGTACTTC. Translating gives CSGTPPGQGGNPYF. The rearrangement joins TRBV20-1 to TRBJ2-5; 11 positions agree with TRBD1. Trimming took 7 bases from V and 13 from J; bases not matched to a gene: 17. Germline values: CDR1 DFQATT, CDR2 SNEGSKA (reference sequence). The CDR3 contains 14 residues.

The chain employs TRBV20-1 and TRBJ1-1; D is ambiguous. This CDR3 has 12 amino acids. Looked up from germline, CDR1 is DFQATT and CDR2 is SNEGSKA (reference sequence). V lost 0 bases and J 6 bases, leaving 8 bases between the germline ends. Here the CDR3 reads CSARDLGSEAFF. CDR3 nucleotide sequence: TGCAGTGCTAGAGATCTAGGCTCTGAAGCTTTCTTT.

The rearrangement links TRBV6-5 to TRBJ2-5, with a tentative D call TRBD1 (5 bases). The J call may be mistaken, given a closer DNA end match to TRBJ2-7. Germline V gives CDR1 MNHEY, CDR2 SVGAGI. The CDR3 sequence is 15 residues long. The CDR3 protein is CASSPWQGLGNEQYF. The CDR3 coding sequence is TGTGCCAGCAGCCCCTGGCAGGGCCTAGGGAACGAGCAGTACTTC.

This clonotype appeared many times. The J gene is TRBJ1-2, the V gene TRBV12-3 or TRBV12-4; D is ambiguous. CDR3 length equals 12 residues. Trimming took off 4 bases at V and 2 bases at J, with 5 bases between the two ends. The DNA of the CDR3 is TGTGCCAGCAGTTCGGGCAACTATGGCTACACCTTC. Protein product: CASSSGNYGYTF.